This T cell receptor (beta chain) was profiled in a study of T-cell memory formation after mild COVID-19. The table lists this clonotype with many counts. The antigen is undetermined. General observations from the study: Pre-infection memory showed some responding clones, and this suggested that cross-reactive memory joined.

Constant-segment-primed 5'RACE gave TCR alpha and TCR beta cDNA libraries with sample barcodes and UMIs. MiXCR was run by TCRdb on the 5' RACE reads, yielding one entry per CDR3 protein. Among about 130,000 distinct CDR3 sequences, approximately 6.3% were seen once, and the ten largest hold 2% to 2.5%. This receptor was obtained from an adult woman who had mild COVID-19 (a few samples of this study predate the infection). Cell type and time point are not known. The source material was PBMCs or a T cell subset sorted from them (not recorded which).

The CDR3 bases are TGTGCCAGCAGCCAGGGCCCGCGGGCAGATACGCAGTATTTT. This codes for CASSQGPRADTQYF. The V call is TRBV7-3, the J call TRBJ2-3; D tentatively fits TRBD1 or TRBD2 (5 bases each). Per germline, CDR1 SGHTA and CDR2 FQGTGA. V lost 5 bases to trimming and J lost 4 bases, with 13 bases between them. The CDR3 has 14 amino acids.